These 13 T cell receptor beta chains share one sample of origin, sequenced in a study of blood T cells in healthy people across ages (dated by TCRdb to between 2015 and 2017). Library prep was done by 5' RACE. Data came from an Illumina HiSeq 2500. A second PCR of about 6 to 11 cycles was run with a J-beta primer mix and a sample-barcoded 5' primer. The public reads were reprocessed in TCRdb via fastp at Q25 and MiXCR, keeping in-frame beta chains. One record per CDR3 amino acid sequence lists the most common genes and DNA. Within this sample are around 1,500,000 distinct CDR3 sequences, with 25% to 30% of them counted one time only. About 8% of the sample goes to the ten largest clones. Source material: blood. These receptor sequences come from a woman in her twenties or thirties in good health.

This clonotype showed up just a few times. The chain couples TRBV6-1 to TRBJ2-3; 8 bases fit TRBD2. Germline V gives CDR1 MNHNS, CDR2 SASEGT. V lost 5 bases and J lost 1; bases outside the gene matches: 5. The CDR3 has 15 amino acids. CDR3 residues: CASSSMTSGTDTQYF. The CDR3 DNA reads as TGTGCCAGCAGTTCTATGACTAGCGGCACAGATACGCAGTATTTT.

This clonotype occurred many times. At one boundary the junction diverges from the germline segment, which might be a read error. This CDR3 reads CSSSPSGLAGGGETQYF. Written as DNA, the CDR3 is TGTTCCAGCAGCCCATCTGGACTAGCGGGAGGGGGAGAGACCCAGTACTTC. This chain connects TRBV9 to TRBJ2-5, with 15 bases matching TRBD2. The CDR3 consists of 17 residues. Per germline, CDR1 SGDLS and CDR2 YYNGEE.

This chain's CDR3 is CASSFNGRGNNEQFF. Written as DNA, the CDR3 is TGCGCCAGCAGCTTTAATGGCAGGGGGAACAATGAGCAGTTCTTC. The rearrangement links TRBV5-1 to TRBJ2-1, with TRBD1 matching 7 bases. The ends lost 2 bases at V and 5 bases at J; junction bases unmatched: 7. The CDR3 consists of 15 residues. Germline V gene lookup returns CDR1 SGHRS and CDR2 YFSETQ.

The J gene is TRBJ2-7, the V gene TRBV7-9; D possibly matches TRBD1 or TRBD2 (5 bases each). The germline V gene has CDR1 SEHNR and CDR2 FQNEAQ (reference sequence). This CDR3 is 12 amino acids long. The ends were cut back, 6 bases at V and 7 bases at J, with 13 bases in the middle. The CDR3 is CASRQDLGEQYF. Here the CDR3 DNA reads TGTGCCAGCAGACAGGACTTGGGGGAGCAGTACTTC.

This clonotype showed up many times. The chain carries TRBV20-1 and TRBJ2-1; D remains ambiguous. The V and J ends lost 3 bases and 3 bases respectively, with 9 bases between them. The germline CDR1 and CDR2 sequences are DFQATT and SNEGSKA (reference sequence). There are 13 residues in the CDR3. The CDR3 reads CSARIGRYNEQFF. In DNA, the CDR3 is TGCAGTGCTAGGATCGGACGCTACAATGAGCAGTTCTTC.

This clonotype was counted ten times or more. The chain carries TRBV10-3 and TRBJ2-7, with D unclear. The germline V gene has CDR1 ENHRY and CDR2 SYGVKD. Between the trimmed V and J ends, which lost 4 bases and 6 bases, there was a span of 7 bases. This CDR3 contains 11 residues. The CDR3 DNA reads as TGTGCCATCAGTGCCTCGGCCGAGCAGTACTTC. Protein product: CAISASAEQYF.

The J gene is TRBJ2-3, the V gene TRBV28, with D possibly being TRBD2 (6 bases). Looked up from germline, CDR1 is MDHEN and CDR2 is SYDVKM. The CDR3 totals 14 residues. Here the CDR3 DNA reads TGTGCGTGGGGTGGCGGGACCTTCACAGATACGCAGTATTTT. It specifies CAWGGGTFTDTQYF.

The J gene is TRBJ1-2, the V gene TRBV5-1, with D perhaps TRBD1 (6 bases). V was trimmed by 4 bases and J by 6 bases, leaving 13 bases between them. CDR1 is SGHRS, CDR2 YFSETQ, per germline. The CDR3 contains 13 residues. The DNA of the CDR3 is TGCGCCAGCAGCCGAGATCAGGGGAATGGCTACACCTTC. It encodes CASSRDQGNGYTF.

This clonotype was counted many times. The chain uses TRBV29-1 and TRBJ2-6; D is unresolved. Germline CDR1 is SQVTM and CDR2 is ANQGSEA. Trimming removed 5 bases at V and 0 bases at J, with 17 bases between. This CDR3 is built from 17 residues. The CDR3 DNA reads TGCAGCGTTAGTAACAGTTTTCTTGGCTCTGGGGCCAACGTCCTGACTTTC. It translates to CSVSNSFLGSGANVLTF.

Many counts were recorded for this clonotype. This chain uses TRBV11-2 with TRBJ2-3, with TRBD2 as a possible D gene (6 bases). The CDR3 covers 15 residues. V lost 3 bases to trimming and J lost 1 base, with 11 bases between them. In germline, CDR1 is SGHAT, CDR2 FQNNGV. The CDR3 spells CASSLRGEGTDTQYF. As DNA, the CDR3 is TGTGCCAGCAGCTTGCGGGGAGAGGGCACAGATACGCAGTATTTT.

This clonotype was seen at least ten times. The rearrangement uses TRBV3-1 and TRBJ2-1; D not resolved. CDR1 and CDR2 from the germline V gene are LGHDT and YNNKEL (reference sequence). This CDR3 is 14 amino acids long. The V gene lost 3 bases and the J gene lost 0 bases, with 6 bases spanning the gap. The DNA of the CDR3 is TGTGCCAGCAGCCAGCTAGGCTCCTACAATGAGCAGTTCTTC. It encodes CASSQLGSYNEQFF.

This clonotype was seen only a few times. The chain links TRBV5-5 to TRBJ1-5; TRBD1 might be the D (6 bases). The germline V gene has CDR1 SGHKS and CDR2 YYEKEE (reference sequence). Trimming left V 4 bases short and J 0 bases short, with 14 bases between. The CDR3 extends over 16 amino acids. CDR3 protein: CASSRRTVYSNQPQHF. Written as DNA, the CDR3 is TGTGCCAGCAGCAGGAGGACAGTCTATAGCAATCAGCCCCAGCATTTT. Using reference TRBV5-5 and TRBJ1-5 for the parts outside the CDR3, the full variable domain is DAGVTQSPTHLIKTRGQQVTLRCSPISGHKSVSWYQQVLGQGPQFIFQYYEKEERGRGNFPDRFSARQFPNYSSELNVNALLLGDSALYLCASSRRTVYSNQPQHFGDGTRLSIL.

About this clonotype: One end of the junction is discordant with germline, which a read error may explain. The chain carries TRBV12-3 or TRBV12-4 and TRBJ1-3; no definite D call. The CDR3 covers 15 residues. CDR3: CASTPSAQSGNTVYF. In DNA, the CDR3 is TGTGCCAGCACTCCCTCAGCACAGTCTGGAAACACCGTATATTTT.